This T cell receptor (beta chain) is from a study of cytomegalovirus exposure and HLA in healthy donors. The PCR employed 60 Vbeta primers together with 13 Jbeta primers. Libraries were prepared by immunoSEQ multiplex PCR; TCRdb keeps only in-frame clonotypes and omits some of them. The sample yields 55,000 or so clones, roughly 79% seen once. General observations from the study: A list of approximately 160 TCR beta chains associated with cytomegalovirus was given.

This CDR3 comprises 14 residues. Germline lookup yields CDR1 SGHRS and CDR2 YFSETQ. J lost 6 bases, V lost 7 bases, and 9 bases had no gene match. With regard to this clone: Its antigen remains unknown.

The sample consisted of PBMCs. The chain couples TRBV5-1 to TRBJ2-2; 7 bases map to TRBD1. The receptor was derived from a man in his forties or fifties in good health and CMV-seronegative. CDR3 bases: TGCGCCAGCTACCCAGGGGGAAGTGCCGGGGAGCTGTTTTTT. Its translation: CASYPGGSAGELFF.